The sequence of this T cell receptor beta chain was determined in a study of blood T cell repertoires in COVID-19 (dated by TCRdb to 2020 to 2021). In the study overall: Samples covering the acute and convalescent phases of COVID-19 were provided by collaborators in the United States, Italy and Spain. The material from the prospective study consisted of cDNA or gDNA derived from T cells, B-cell-depleted T cells, or PBMCs. Deeply sampled blood TCRbeta repertoires from subjects exposed to, actively infected with, or recovered from COVID-19 were included in the dataset. A freely available public database, intended as a resource for researchers studying the immune response to SARS-CoV-2, is where the repertoires were released. The samples were drawn from the first 160 participants of the ongoing ImmuneRACE study and from 1,254 subjects provided by 6 global collaborators. The sample metadata nearly always contained a de-identified subject ID, COVID-19 status, age in years and sex. Where HLA class I and class II types were available, the types were taken from metadata supplied by the sample provider, not from assay-based typing. General study outcomes and caveats: Clinical and demographic metadata were provided uncurated, with the amount varying by source and participant.

Collaborating institutions collected whole blood in K2EDTA tubes following their own protocols. For TCRbeta analysis, collaborators shipped samples in one of three forms: frozen whole blood, isolated PBMCs, or DNA extracted from either of those sample types. For this clone: Its binding antigen is unknown. Nothing much larger sits one base from this clone, and base qualities are not available.

Unmatched junction bases come to 7, with V trimmed by 2 bases and J by 9 bases. The CDR3, cysteine through phenylalanine, is 16 amino acids long. Only CDR3 DNA remains: 48 bases, in frame from the first base. CDR1 and CDR2 (MRHNA, SNTAGT) derive from the germline V gene. TCRbeta CDR3 regions were amplified from genomic DNA by means of the immunoSEQ Assay, a bias-controlled multiplex PCR. The authors processed their data as follows. Within the assay, amplification of reference gene primers was used to estimate how many nucleated cells each sample contained. To quantify the absolute abundance of each unique TCRbeta CDR3 rearrangement, sequence reads were collapsed and filtered. For each sample, productive Simpson clonality was calculated as the square root of Simpson's diversity index over productive rearrangements. TCRdb retrieved this table from immuneACCESS and kept in-frame rearrangements only. Not all clones are present; in checked studies, unresolved V genes account for under half, and no reason is known for the remainder. The V and J calls and the clone size are those of that table, but D and trimming were determined from the DNA. Within this sample are tens of thousands of clones, with around 79% of them counted one time only. The top ten clones comprise 25% to 40% of the sample.

The source material was peripheral blood. The TCR was taken from a human donor in a cohort sampled during active COVID-19. The rearrangement combines TRBV6-4 with TRBJ2-1; 13 junctional bases match TRBD2. Here the CDR3 is given as CASSDGTSGTPGEQFF. The DNA sequence is TGTGCCAGCAGTGACGGGACTAGCGGGACCCCTGGTGAGCAGTTCTTC.